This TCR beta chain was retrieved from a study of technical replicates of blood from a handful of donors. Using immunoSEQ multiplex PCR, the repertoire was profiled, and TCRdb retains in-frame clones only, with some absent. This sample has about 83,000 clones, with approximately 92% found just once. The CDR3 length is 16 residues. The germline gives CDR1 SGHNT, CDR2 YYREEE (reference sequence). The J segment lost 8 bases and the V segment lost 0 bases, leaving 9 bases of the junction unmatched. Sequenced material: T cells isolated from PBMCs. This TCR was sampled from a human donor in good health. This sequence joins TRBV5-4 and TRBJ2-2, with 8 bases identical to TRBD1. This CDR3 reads CASSLAGRGLIGELFF. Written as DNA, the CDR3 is TGTGCCAGCAGCTTGGCCGGCAGGGGGCTCATTGGGGAGCTGTTTTTT.